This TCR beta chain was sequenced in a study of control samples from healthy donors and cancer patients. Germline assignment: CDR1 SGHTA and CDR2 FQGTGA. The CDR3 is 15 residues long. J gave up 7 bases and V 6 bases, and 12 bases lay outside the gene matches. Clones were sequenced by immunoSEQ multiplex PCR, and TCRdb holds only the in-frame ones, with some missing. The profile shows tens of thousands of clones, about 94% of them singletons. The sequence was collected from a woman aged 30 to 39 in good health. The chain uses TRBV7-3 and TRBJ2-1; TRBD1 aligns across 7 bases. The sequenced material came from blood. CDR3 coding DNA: TGTGCCAGCAGTTCGGGACAGCCTGGGTCGAATGAGCAGTTCTTC. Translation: CASSSGQPGSNEQFF.